The rows below give T cell receptor beta chains drawn from one sample of a study of vaccination effects on CD4 cells after COVID-19. These receptors' antigens are unknown. Only in-frame clones appear in the TCRdb table, and some are missing; sequencing was by immunoSEQ multiplex PCR. The sample consists of roughly 15,000 clones, 70% of them appearing once. The input for sequencing was CD4+ T cells from PBMCs cultured with SARS-CoV-2 spike peptides, taken after COVID-19 vaccination. These receptors originate from a human donor who received a COVID-19 vaccine. The CDR3 runs from the conserved cysteine through the conserved F or W. The D gene is left open where the match is weak. Size is omitted from some rows. Given values are once, few, many or a class for expanded clones.

cdr3_length	j_call	v_call	d_call	clone_size	cdr3_aa	cdr3_nt
14	TRBJ1-3	TRBV19	NA	NA	CASSMSPRGNTIYF	TGTGCCAGTAGTATGTCGCCTAGGGGAAACACCATATATTTT
13	TRBJ1-4	TRBV10-3	TRBD1	NA	CAIRAGTDEKLFF	TGTGCCATCAGGGCCGGGACAGATGAAAAACTGTTTTTT
15	TRBJ2-7	TRBV6-5	TRBD2	few	CASSYSASGSYEQYF	TGTGCCAGCAGTTACTCTGCTAGCGGATCCTACGAGCAGTACTTC
16	TRBJ1-1	TRBV5-1	NA	NA	CASSLTTSGTPYEAFF	TGCGCCAGCAGCTTAACTACTTCCGGGACACCTTATGAAGCTTTCTTT
16	TRBJ1-4	TRBV28	NA	few	CASSLGVIATNEKLFF	TGTGCCAGCAGTCTGGGGGTGATTGCAACTAATGAAAAACTGTTTTTT
13	TRBJ1-5	TRBV2	NA	few	CASGTVSNQPQHF	TGTGCCAGTGGGACGGTTAGCAATCAGCCCCAGCATTTT
13	TRBJ2-2	TRBV27	NA	NA	CASSFPGTGELFF	TGTGCCAGCAGTTTCCCTGGCACCGGGGAGCTGTTTTTT
16	TRBJ2-5	TRBV7-9	NA	NA	CASSLLSWQAQETQYF	TGTGCCAGCAGCTTACTGTCGTGGCAGGCCCAAGAGACCCAGTACTTC
18	TRBJ1-2	TRBV4-2	TRBD1	NA	CASSQATFQTGGNYGYTF	TGTGCCAGCAGCCAAGCTACCTTCCAGACAGGGGGCAACTATGGCTACACCTTC
16	TRBJ2-7	TRBV19	TRBD1	NA	CASRSYSGTGVGEQYF	TGTGCCAGTAGATCCTATTCTGGGACAGGGGTGGGCGAGCAGTACTTC
15	TRBJ1-6	TRBV12-5	NA	once	CASGLDTGYNSPLHF	TGTGCTAGTGGTTTGGATACGGGTTATAATTCACCCCTCCACTTT
13	TRBJ2-5	TRBV7-9	NA	NA	CASSLAGGETQYF	TGTGCCAGCAGCTTAGCGGGGGGTGAGACCCAGTACTTC
13	TRBJ2-7	TRBV19	TRBD1	NA	CASSRDRGYGQYF	TGTGCCAGTAGCAGGGACAGGGGTTACGGGCAGTACTTC
16	TRBJ2-4	TRBV5-1	TRBD2	NA	CASSLSGGATENIQYF	TGCGCCAGCAGTCTTAGCGGGGGGGCGACGGAAAACATTCAGTACTTC
16	TRBJ2-2	TRBV6-5	TRBD2	NA	CASSYSRGSDTGELFF	TGTGCCAGCAGTTACTCTCGCGGGAGTGACACCGGGGAGCTGTTTTTT
17	TRBJ2-5	TRBV7-8	NA	once	CASSLGRAYPRAETQYF	TGTGCCAGCAGCTTGGGCAGGGCTTACCCCCGCGCGGAGACCCAGTACTTC
13	TRBJ2-3	TRBV10-3	NA	NA	CAIKSPETDTQYF	TGTGCCATCAAGTCGCCCGAGACAGATACGCAGTATTTT
14	TRBJ1-1	TRBV18	NA	NA	CASSPAVRNTEAFF	TGTGCCAGCTCCCCCGCGGTCCGGAACACTGAAGCTTTCTTT
14	TRBJ2-2	TRBV6-5	NA	many	CASASTRNTGELFF	TGTGCCAGCGCCTCTACCAGAAACACCGGGGAGCTGTTTTTT
20	TRBJ2-3	TRBV5-1	TRBD2	NA	CASSPASTSGRSGIRDTQYF	TGCGCCAGCAGCCCTGCTTCTACTAGCGGGAGATCGGGGATACGAGATACGCAGTATTTT
11	TRBJ1-2	TRBV12-5	NA	NA	CASSRLYGYTF	TGTGCTAGTTCACGTCTCTATGGCTACACCTTC
17	TRBJ1-1	TRBV28	NA	NA	CASSLYPGAAGNTEAFF	TGTGCCAGCAGTTTATACCCCGGGGCAGCGGGGAACACTGAAGCTTTCTTT
13	TRBJ1-1	TRBV7-2	NA	NA	CASSLRSADEAFF	TGTGCCAGCAGCTTACGGTCGGCGGACGAAGCTTTCTTT
15	TRBJ1-3	TRBV25-1	NA	NA	CASSDPWGSGNTIYF	TGTGCCAGCAGTGACCCATGGGGCTCTGGAAACACCATATATTTT
13	TRBJ2-1	TRBV3-1/TRBV3-2	NA	few	CASSRSENNEQFF	TGTGCCAGCAGCCGGAGCGAGAACAATGAGCAGTTCTTC
13	TRBJ1-2	TRBV7-2	NA	medium-sized	CASSYGTEGGYTF	TGTGCCAGCAGCTACGGGACGGAAGGTGGCTACACCTTC
15	TRBJ1-6	TRBV6-5	TRBD1	NA	CASSSRQGGNSPLHF	TGTGCCAGCAGTAGTAGACAGGGAGGGAATTCACCCCTCCACTTT
16	TRBJ1-1	TRBV7-2	TRBD1	few	CASSLRSGTGGTEAFF	TGTGCCAGCAGCTTACGTTCTGGGACAGGGGGAACTGAAGCTTTCTTT
14	TRBJ1-1	TRBV3-1/TRBV3-2	NA	NA	CASSHRQANTEAFF	TGTGCCAGCAGCCACAGACAGGCGAACACTGAAGCTTTCTTT
16	TRBJ2-2	TRBV7-3	NA	NA	CASSPAWGSQDGELFF	TGTGCCAGCAGCCCGGCTTGGGGTAGTCAGGACGGGGAGCTGTTTTTT
18	TRBJ1-2	TRBV7-9	NA	NA	CASSLGGGRQGRSDGYTF	TGTGCCAGCAGCTTAGGGGGAGGACGCCAGGGCCGTTCGGATGGCTACACCTTC
17	TRBJ1-2	TRBV28	TRBD1	NA	CATRTPGQGSANYGYTF	TGTGCCACCCGAACCCCGGGACAGGGGTCCGCTAACTATGGCTACACCTTC
15	TRBJ2-2	TRBV14	NA	NA	CASSQGSFLLGELFF	TGTGCCAGCAGCCAAGGGTCTTTCCTCCTCGGGGAGCTGTTTTTT
16	TRBJ2-2	TRBV27	TRBD1	NA	CASSFGQAVVSGELFF	TGTGCCAGCAGTTTCGGACAGGCAGTGGTATCCGGGGAGCTGTTTTTT
15	TRBJ2-7	TRBV7-2	TRBD2	NA	CASSFFGGSSYEQYF	TGTGCCAGCAGCTTTTTCGGCGGGAGTTCCTACGAGCAGTACTTC
14	TRBJ2-1	TRBV27	NA	NA	CASSLMATRDEQFF	TGTGCCAGCAGTTTGATGGCTACCAGGGATGAGCAGTTCTTC
16	TRBJ2-5	TRBV9	TRBD2	NA	CASSKGTSGDQETQYF	TGTGCCAGCAGCAAGGGGACTAGCGGGGACCAAGAGACCCAGTACTTC
13	TRBJ2-3	TRBV5-6	NA	once	CASSLQSTDTQYF	TGTGCCAGCAGCTTGCAGAGCACAGATACGCAGTATTTT
15	TRBJ2-1	TRBV10-1	NA	NA	CASRYRSPYYNEQFF	TGCGCCAGCAGGTACAGATCCCCCTATTACAATGAGCAGTTCTTC
15	TRBJ1-4	TRBV6-1	TRBD1	NA	CASSEPGTGVWKLFF	TGTGCCAGCAGTGAACCGGGGACAGGGGTTTGGAAACTGTTTTTT
17	TRBJ1-6	TRBV7-9	NA	NA	CASSLLSWGVHNSPLHF	TGTGCCAGCAGCTTATTGTCTTGGGGAGTCCATAATTCACCCCTCCACTTT
12	TRBJ1-6	TRBV3-1/TRBV3-2	NA	NA	CASSLNNSPLHF	TGTGCCAGCAGCCTGAATAATTCACCCCTCCACTTT
15	TRBJ1-2	TRBV7-9	NA	NA	CASSLNSPTNYGYTF	TGTGCCAGCAGCTTAAACAGCCCCACTAACTATGGCTACACCTTC
15	TRBJ2-6	TRBV6-5	NA	medium-sized	CASSYSESGANVLTF	TGTGCCAGCAGTTATTCGGAATCTGGGGCCAACGTCCTGACTTTC
16	TRBJ1-1	TRBV3-1/TRBV3-2	NA	NA	CASSHPLQGPNTEAFF	TGTGCCAGCAGCCACCCTCTACAGGGCCCGAACACTGAAGCTTTCTTT
13	TRBJ1-2	TRBV5-8	TRBD1	few	CASSSDRGYGYTF	TGTGCCAGCAGCTCGGACAGGGGTTATGGCTACACCTTC
14	TRBJ2-7	TRBV11-2	NA	medium-sized	CASSAVGGSYEQYF	TGTGCCAGCAGCGCAGTCGGGGGCTCCTACGAGCAGTACTTC
14	TRBJ2-1	TRBV29-1	TRBD1	few	CSVEGQGRRNEQFF	TGCAGCGTTGAGGGACAGGGGAGACGTAATGAGCAGTTCTTC
15	TRBJ1-1	TRBV7-9	NA	few	CASSLRAAGATITFF	TGTGCCAGCAGCTTAAGGGCGGCTGGGGCAACTATAACTTTCTTT
13	TRBJ2-5	TRBV7-2	NA	NA	CASSVPSEETQYF	TGTGCCAGCAGCGTCCCTAGCGAAGAGACCCAGTACTTC
13	TRBJ1-1	TRBV6-4	NA	NA	CASSGEPNTEAFF	TGTGCCAGCAGTGGGGAACCGAACACTGAAGCTTTCTTT
16	TRBJ1-2	TRBV5-6	NA	NA	CASSSGTDRVLYGYTF	TGTGCCAGCAGCTCGGGGACGGACAGAGTTCTCTATGGCTACACCTTC
14	TRBJ2-2	TRBV6-5	NA	NA	CASMDGTGTGELFF	TGTGCCAGCATGGACGGCACGGGGACCGGGGAGCTGTTTTTT
13	TRBJ1-2	TRBV7-2	NA	NA	CASSYGGLGGYTF	TGTGCCAGCAGCTACGGGGGGTTGGGGGGCTACACCTTC
15	TRBJ1-1	TRBV10-3	NA	few	CATLRGAKGNTEAFF	TGTGCCACCTTAAGGGGGGCCAAAGGGAACACTGAAGCTTTCTTT
15	TRBJ1-1	TRBV5-1	NA	NA	CASSLGSRVRTEAFF	TGCGCCAGCAGCTTGGGTTCTCGGGTTCGGACTGAAGCTTTCTTT
14	TRBJ1-2	TRBV19	NA	once	CASSPQVRSYGYTF	TGTGCCAGTAGCCCACAGGTTCGTAGCTATGGCTACACCTTC
15	TRBJ2-5	TRBV11-2	TRBD1	NA	CASSLGTGRQETQYF	TGTGCCAGCAGCTTAGGGACAGGGAGACAAGAGACCCAGTACTTC
15	TRBJ2-7	TRBV10-3	NA	NA	CAISDPGPFTYEQYF	TGTGCCATCAGTGACCCAGGACCTTTCACCTACGAGCAGTACTTC
13	TRBJ1-1	TRBV30	NA	NA	CAWDGQSTGEAFF	TGTGCCTGGGATGGACAGTCCACCGGTGAAGCTTTCTTT